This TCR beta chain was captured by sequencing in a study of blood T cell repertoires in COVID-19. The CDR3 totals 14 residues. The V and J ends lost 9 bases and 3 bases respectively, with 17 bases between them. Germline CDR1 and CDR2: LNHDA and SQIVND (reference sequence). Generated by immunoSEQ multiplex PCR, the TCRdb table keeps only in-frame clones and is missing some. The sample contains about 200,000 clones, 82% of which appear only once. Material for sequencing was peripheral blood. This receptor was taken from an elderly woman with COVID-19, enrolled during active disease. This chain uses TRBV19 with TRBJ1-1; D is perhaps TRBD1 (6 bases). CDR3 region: CASQEGGRDTEAFF. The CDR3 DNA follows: TGTGCCAGCCAAGAAGGGGGACGGGACACTGAAGCTTTCTTT.